One sample yielded the 17 T cell receptor beta chains listed below, sequenced in a study of T cell repertoires in cytomegalovirus infection (dated by TCRdb to the late 2010s). The instrument was an Illumina HiSeq 1500. The public reads were quality trimmed at Q25 with fastp and then assembled into clones with MiXCR by TCRdb, keeping productive beta chains. Every CDR3 protein is listed once, alongside the most common genes and DNA of its rows. The sample table holds 300,000 or so distinct CDR3 sequences, of which about a tenth were seen once. The top ten constitute around 2.4% of the sample. The sequenced sample consisted of PBMCs. These receptors originate from a human donor in good health (CMV status not recorded). Some clones in this sample may be carry-over from other donors' samples.

The chain recombines TRBV20-1 with TRBJ1-6; TRBD1 is a possible D gene (5 bases). Deletions cut 3 bases from V and 10 bases from J, with 16 bases between. CDR1 DFQATT and CDR2 SNEGSKA come from the germline V gene (reference sequence). The CDR3 loop spans 14 amino acids. CDR3 protein: CSASLSGDSSPLHF. The CDR3 nucleotides read TGCAGTGCTAGTCTTTCGGGGGATTCCTCACCCCTCCACTTT.

This clonotype was seen ten or more times. The CDR3 sequence: CASSPTGSPAGELFF. The CDR3 DNA follows: TGTGCCAGCAGTCCAACCGGGTCCCCGGCGGGGGAGCTGTTTTTT. The rearrangement links TRBV6-6 to TRBJ2-2, with D uncertain. The CDR3 length is 15 residues. V lost 5 bases, J lost 8 bases, and 18 bases lay in between. Per the germline V gene, CDR1 is MNHNY and CDR2 is SVGAGI (reference sequence).

This clonotype was observed many times. The chain combines TRBV27 with TRBJ2-1; D may correspond to TRBD1 or TRBD2 (6 bases each). V lost 2 bases to trimming and J lost 9 bases, with 11 bases between them. CDR1 and CDR2 (germline): MNHEY, SMNVEV (reference sequence). The CDR3 extends over 13 amino acids. CDR3 loop: CASSLRGRGEQFF. In DNA form, the CDR3 reads TGTGCCAGCAGTTTACGGGGGCGTGGTGAGCAGTTCTTC.

This clonotype occurred a few times. The gene calls are TRBV5-1 and TRBJ2-3, with 11 bases aligning to TRBD2. The length of the CDR3 is 16 residues. V lost 4 bases to trimming and J lost 2 bases; unmatched junction nucleotides: 6. CDR1 and CDR2 (germline): SGHRS, YFSETQ. The CDR3 protein is CASSTGTSGSTDTQYF. CDR3 nucleotide sequence: TGCGCCAGCAGCACCGGGACTAGCGGCTCCACAGATACGCAGTATTTT.

The table lists this clonotype with many counts. This chain uses TRBV20-1 with TRBJ2-1; TRBD2 aligns across 12 bases. The trim removed 5 bases at V and 9 bases at J, leaving 14 bases unmatched. Germline V gene sequence: CDR1 DFQATT, CDR2 SNEGSKA (reference sequence). The CDR3 consists of 16 residues. The CDR3 loop reads CSAYDRASGGAGEQFF. Here the CDR3 DNA reads TGCAGTGCTTATGACCGGGCTAGCGGGGGGGCCGGTGAGCAGTTCTTC.

In this sample, this clonotype turned up a few times. The chain combines TRBV12-3 or TRBV12-4 with TRBJ1-1; 11 nucleotides line up with TRBD1. The CDR3 spans 15 residues. V was pared by 6 bases and J by 5 bases, with 8 bases of the junction left unmatched. The chain's CDR3 is CASRGGGQGDTEAFF. The CDR3 region has the DNA TGTGCCAGCAGAGGGGGGGGACAGGGGGATACTGAAGCTTTCTTT.

In this sample, this clonotype turned up many times. V usage is TRBV29-1 and J usage is TRBJ2-2, with D hard to call. The germline gives CDR1 SQVTM, CDR2 ANQGSEA. Trimming shortened V by 4 bases and J by 0 bases, and 6 bases separated the two germline ends. The CDR3 loop spans 13 amino acids. The CDR3 coding sequence is TGCAGCGTTGGGACGTCGAACACCGGGGAGCTGTTTTTT. It is translated as CSVGTSNTGELFF.

As concerns this clonotype: A junction boundary mismatches the germline segment, possibly from a read error. V usage is TRBV12-3 or TRBV12-4 and J usage is TRBJ2-1; 8 nucleotides line up with TRBD2. The length of the CDR3 is 14 residues. The CDR3 DNA is TGTGCCAGCAGTTGGAAACCGGGGGGGAGTGAGCGGTTCTTC. It yields the protein CASSWKPGGSERFF.

The chain uses TRBV5-5 and TRBJ1-5, with D unclear. The CDR3 totals 16 residues. CDR1 is SGHKS, CDR2 YYEKEE, per germline (reference sequence). Trimming stripped 4 bases from V and 2 bases from J, with 16 bases between. For the CDR3, the DNA is TGTGCCAGCAGCATGGAGGCCCGGGTTGGCAATCAGCCCCAGCATTTT. Encoded protein: CASSMEARVGNQPQHF. Drawing the rest from reference TRBV5-5 and TRBJ1-5, the complete variable domain is DAGVTQSPTHLIKTRGQQVTLRCSPISGHKSVSWYQQVLGQGPQFIFQYYEKEERGRGNFPDRFSARQFPNYSSELNVNALLLGDSALYLCASSMEARVGNQPQHFGDGTRLSIL.

In this sample, this clonotype turned up many times. The chain has TRBV7-9 and TRBJ2-7; possibly TRBD1 or TRBD2 for D (6 bases each). V dropped 8 bases and J dropped 5 bases, with 13 bases sitting between them. CDR3 length equals 12 residues. Germline values: CDR1 SEHNR, CDR2 FQNEAQ (reference sequence). The CDR3 DNA reads as TGTGCCAGCGGAGGGGGTAAACACGAGCAGTACTTC. Translation: CASGGGKHEQYF.

This clonotype was seen many times. The V and J genes are TRBV10-3 and TRBJ2-1, with 9 positions matching TRBD1. Trimming removed 3 bases from V and 4 bases from J; junction bases left unmatched: 7. CDR3 length: 16 residues. Germline loops: CDR1 ENHRY, CDR2 SYGVKD. This CDR3 is CAISEPGQGSYNEQFF. CDR3 DNA: TGTGCCATCAGTGAACCGGGACAGGGATCTTACAATGAGCAGTTCTTC.

In this sample, this clonotype turned up a few times. The rearrangement uses TRBV4-2 and TRBJ1-1; 7 bases are a match to TRBD1. V lost 1 base, J lost 1 base, and 3 bases stayed unmatched. The CDR3 is made up of 15 amino acids. Germline V gene sequence: CDR1 LGHNA, CDR2 YNFKEQ. The CDR3 loop is CASSQVGTENTEAFF. The DNA of the CDR3 is TGTGCCAGCAGCCAAGTAGGGACAGAGAACACTGAAGCTTTCTTT.

This clonotype appeared a few times. This chain joins TRBV7-3 and TRBJ2-2, with TRBD1 matching 12 bases. J gave up 9 bases and V 1 base, and 6 bases lay outside the gene matches. The CDR3 covers 16 residues. Germline CDR1 reads SGHTA; CDR2 reads FQGTGA. CDR3 coding DNA: TGTGCCAGCAGCTTAATCCCGGGACAGGGGGCTAGGGAGCTGTTTTTT. It encodes CASSLIPGQGARELFF. Full variable domain (missing parts from reference TRBV7-3 and TRBJ2-2): GAGVSQTPSNKVTEKGKYVELRCDPISGHTALYWYRQSLGQGPEFLIYFQGTGAADDSGLPNDRFFAVRPEGSVSTLKIQRTERGDSAVYLCASSLIPGQGARELFFGEGSRLTVL.

This clonotype has at least ten counts. CDR3 DNA: TGTGCCAGCAGCTCCGGAGACAGGGGGTTGTCCGGGGAGCTGTTTTTT. This gives the protein CASSSGDRGLSGELFF. J is TRBJ2-2 and V is TRBV7-8, with TRBD1 matching over 9 bases. Germline CDR1 SGHVS, CDR2 FQNEAQ. The junction had 9 bases not matched to a gene; V was cut back by 4 bases and J by 6 bases. The CDR3 sequence is 16 residues long.

At least ten counts were recorded for this clonotype. CDR3 residues: CASSQGSSTDTQYF. Here the CDR3 DNA reads TGTGCCAGCAGCCAAGGGTCGAGCACAGATACGCAGTATTTT. This rearrangement joins TRBV7-2 to TRBJ2-3, with no clear D. V was clipped by 5 bases and J by 0 bases, with 9 bases between them. This CDR3 spans 14 amino acids. The germline CDR1 and CDR2 sequences are SGHTA and FQGNSA.

This clonotype turned up a few times. The chain combines TRBV5-1 with TRBJ2-3, with D unclear. The V and J ends lost 0 bases and 6 bases respectively, with 2 bases between them. The CDR3 has 11 amino acids. Germline loops: CDR1 SGHRS, CDR2 YFSETQ. The CDR3 region is CASSLDDTQYF. As DNA, the CDR3 is TGCGCCAGCAGCTTGGATGATACGCAGTATTTT. Filled out from reference TRBV5-1 and TRBJ2-3, the complete variable domain reads KAGVTQTPRYLIKTRGQQVTLSCSPISGHRSVSWYQQTPGQGLQFLFEYFSETQRNKGNFPGRFSGRQFSNSRSEMNVSTLELGDSALYLCASSLDDTQYFGPGTRLTVL.

This clonotype came up many times. CDR3 DNA sequence: TGTGCCAGCAGCTTCCCCCCCGGACAGGGAGCCTACGAGCAGTACTTC. This codes for CASSFPPGQGAYEQYF. The J gene is TRBJ2-7, the V gene TRBV7-2; 8 bases map to TRBD1. The J segment lost 2 bases and the V segment lost 3 bases, leaving 9 bases of the junction unmatched. The CDR3 length is 16 residues. The germline gives CDR1 SGHTA, CDR2 FQGNSA.